This is a list of T cell receptor beta chains from one sample in a study of CD8 T cells in ankylosing spondylitis. TCRdb re-called the 5' RACE reads with MiXCR, one entry per CDR3 protein. The top ten clones hold less than 1.1% of a sample with about 340,000 distinct CDR3 sequences, 14% to 15% of them seen once. Sequencing used blood, either unsorted or a sorted T cell fraction (not recorded which). The receptors shown here come from a male donor with ankylosing spondylitis or in good health (not recorded which). CDR3s leave out the opening cysteine and the closing phenylalanine or tryptophan. Size values are once, few and many counts, or a class for expanded clones, and some rows have none.

cdr3_aa,v_call,clone_size
ASSFYGHEQY,TRBV12-3/TRBV12-4,many
ASRLDLNQPQH,TRBV5-1,few
ASSPDTGVNTEAF,TRBV12-3/TRBV12-4,few
ASSETGTVGRAYEQY,TRBV2,.
STGTGNTGELF,TRBV20-1,.
ASSQVRQGRGYEQY,TRBV4-1,.
ASSFQRGVPNEQF,TRBV12-3/TRBV12-4,few
ASSLADRGTAKNIQY,TRBV7-8,few
ASSPLAGYEQY,TRBV3-1,few
ASLQPAMNTEAF,TRBV5-6,few
ASSAGLAGGKNEQF,TRBV2,.
ASRQDPGVTGELF,TRBV9,.
ASSLEGGGANYGYT,TRBV5-1,few
ASSLVAYWETQY,TRBV7-9,.
ASVRAGNSYNEQF,TRBV6-1,.
ASSQEPKPDTQY,TRBV3-1,.